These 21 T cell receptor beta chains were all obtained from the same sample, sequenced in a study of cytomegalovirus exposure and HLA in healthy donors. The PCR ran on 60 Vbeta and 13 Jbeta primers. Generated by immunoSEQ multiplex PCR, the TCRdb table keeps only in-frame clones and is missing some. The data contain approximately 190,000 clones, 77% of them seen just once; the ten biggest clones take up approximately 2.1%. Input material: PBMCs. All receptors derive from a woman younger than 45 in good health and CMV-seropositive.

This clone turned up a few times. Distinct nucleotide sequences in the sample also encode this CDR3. The CDR3 sequence is CASSLTGSLGETQYF. As DNA, the CDR3 is TGTGCCAGCAGCTTAACAGGGTCCCTTGGAGAGACCCAGTACTTC. The V call is TRBV7-2, the J call TRBJ2-5; D perhaps matches TRBD1 (6 bases). The CDR3 loop spans 15 amino acids. Trimming stripped 2 bases from V and 4 bases from J, with 14 bases between. CDR1 SGHTA and CDR2 FQGNSA come from the germline V gene.

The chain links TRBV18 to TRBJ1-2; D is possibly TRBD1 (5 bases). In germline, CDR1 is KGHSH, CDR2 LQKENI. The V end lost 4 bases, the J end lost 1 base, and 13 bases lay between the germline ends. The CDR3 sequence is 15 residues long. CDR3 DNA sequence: TGTGCCAGCTCACACGGGGGAGGCGGTAACTATGGCTACACCTTC. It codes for CASSHGGGGNYGYTF.

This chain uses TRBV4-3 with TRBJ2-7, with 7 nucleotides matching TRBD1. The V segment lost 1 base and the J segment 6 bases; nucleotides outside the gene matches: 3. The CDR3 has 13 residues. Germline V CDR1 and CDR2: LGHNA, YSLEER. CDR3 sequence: CASSQGQGFEQYF. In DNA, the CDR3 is TGCGCCAGCAGCCAAGGACAGGGTTTCGAGCAGTACTTC.

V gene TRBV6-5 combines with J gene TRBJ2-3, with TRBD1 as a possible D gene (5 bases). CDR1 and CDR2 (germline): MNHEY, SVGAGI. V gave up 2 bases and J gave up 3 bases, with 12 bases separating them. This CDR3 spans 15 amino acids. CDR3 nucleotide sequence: TGTGCCAGCAGTTACGTACAGGTAGGAACAGATACGCAGTATTTT. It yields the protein CASSYVQVGTDTQYF.

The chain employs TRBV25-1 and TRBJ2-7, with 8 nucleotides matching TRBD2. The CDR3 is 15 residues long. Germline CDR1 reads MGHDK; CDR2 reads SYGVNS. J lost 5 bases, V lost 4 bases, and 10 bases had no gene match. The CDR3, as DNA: TGTGCCAGCAGTGGATCTAGCGGGCGCTTGGACGAGCAGTACTTC. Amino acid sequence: CASSGSSGRLDEQYF.

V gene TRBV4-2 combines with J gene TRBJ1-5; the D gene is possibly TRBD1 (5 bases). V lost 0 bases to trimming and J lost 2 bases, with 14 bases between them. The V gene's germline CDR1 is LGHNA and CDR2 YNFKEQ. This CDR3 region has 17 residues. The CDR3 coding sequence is TGTGCCAGCAGCCAAGATATGGGACTCAATGGCAATCAGCCCCAGCATTTT. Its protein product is CASSQDMGLNGNQPQHF.

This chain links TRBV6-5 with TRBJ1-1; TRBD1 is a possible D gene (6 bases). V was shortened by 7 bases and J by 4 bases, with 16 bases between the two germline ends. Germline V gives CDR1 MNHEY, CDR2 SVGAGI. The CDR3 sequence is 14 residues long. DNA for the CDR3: TGTGCCAGCACCCCGGGGGGGGGCCGCACTGAAGCTTTCTTT. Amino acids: CASTPGGGRTEAFF.

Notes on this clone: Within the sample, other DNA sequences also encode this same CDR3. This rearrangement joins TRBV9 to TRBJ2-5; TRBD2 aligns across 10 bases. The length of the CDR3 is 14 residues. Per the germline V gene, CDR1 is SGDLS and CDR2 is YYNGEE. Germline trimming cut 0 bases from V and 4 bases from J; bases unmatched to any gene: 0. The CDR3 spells CASSVGLAGETQYF. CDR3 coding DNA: TGTGCCAGCAGCGTAGGACTAGCGGGAGAGACCCAGTACTTC.

As DNA, the CDR3 is TGTGCCAGCTCACTCGGACAGGCGTCCTACGAGCAGTACTTC. Translated: CASSLGQASYEQYF. This chain joins TRBV18 and TRBJ2-7; 7 bases agree with TRBD1. The CDR3 contains 14 residues. Germline assignment: CDR1 KGHSH and CDR2 LQKENI. With V trimmed by 4 bases and J by 1 base, 4 bases remained unmatched. The whole variable domain, filled in from reference TRBV18 and TRBJ2-7, reads NAGVMQNPRHLVRRRGQEARLRCSPMKGHSHVYWYRQLPEEGLKFMVYLQKENIIDESGMPKERFSAEFPKEGPSILRIQQVVRGDSAAYFCASSLGQASYEQYFGPGTRLTVT.

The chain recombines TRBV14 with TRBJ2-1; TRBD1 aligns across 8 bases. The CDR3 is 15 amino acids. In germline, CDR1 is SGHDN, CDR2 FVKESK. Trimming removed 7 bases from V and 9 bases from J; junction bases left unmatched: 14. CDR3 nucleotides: TGTGCCAGCACCCCGGACAGGGTGGTGGTGGGTGAGCAGTTCTTC. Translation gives CASTPDRVVVGEQFF.

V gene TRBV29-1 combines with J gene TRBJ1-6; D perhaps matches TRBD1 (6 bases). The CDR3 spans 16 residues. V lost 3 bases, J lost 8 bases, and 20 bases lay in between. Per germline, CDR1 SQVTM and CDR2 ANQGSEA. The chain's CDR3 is CSVEAARGEHYSPLHF. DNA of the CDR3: TGCAGCGTTGAGGCGGCCAGGGGAGAGCACTATTCACCCCTCCACTTT.

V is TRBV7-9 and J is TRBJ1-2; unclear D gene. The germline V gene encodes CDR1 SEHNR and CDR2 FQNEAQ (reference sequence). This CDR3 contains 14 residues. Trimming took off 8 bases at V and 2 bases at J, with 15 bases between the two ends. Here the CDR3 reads CASSPQATNYGYTF. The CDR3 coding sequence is TGTGCCAGCTCCCCCCAGGCAACCAACTATGGCTACACCTTC.

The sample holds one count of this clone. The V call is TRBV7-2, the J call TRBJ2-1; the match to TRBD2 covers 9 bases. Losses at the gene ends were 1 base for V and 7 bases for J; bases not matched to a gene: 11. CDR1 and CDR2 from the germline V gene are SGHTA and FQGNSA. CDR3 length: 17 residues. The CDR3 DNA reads TGTGCCAGCAGCTTAGATTCTATGCGGGGGGGCCGGAATGAGCAGTTCTTC. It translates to CASSLDSMRGGRNEQFF.

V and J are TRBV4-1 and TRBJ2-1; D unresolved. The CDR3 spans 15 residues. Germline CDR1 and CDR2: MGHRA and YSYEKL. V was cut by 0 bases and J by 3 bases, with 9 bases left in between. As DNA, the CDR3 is TGCGCCAGCAGCCAAGACCCGACATACTACAATGAGCAGTTCTTC. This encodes CASSQDPTYYNEQFF.

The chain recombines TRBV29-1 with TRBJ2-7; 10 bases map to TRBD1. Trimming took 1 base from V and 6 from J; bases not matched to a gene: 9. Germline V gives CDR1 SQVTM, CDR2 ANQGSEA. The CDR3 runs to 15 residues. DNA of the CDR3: TGCAGCGTTGAAGCTGGGACAGGGGTGAGAGGCGAGCAGTACTTC. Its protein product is CSVEAGTGVRGEQYF.

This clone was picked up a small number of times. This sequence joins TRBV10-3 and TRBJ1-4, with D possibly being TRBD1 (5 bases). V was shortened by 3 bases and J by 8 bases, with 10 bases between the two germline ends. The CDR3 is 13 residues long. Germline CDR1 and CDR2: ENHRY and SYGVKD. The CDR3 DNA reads TGTGCCATCAGTGATCGGGGGGACGAAAAACTGTTTTTT. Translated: CAISDRGDEKLFF.

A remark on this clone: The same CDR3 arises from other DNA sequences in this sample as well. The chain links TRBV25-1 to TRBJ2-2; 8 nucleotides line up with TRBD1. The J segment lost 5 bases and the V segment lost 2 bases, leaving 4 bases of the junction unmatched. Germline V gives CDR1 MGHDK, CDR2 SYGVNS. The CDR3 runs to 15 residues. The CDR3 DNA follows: TGTGCCAGCAGTGAAAGGACAGGGCTGACCGGGGAGCTGTTTTTT. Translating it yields CASSERTGLTGELFF.

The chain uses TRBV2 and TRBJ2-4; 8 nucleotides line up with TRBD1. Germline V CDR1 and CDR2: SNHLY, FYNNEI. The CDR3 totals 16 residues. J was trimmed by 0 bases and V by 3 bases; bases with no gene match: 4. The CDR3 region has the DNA TGTGCCAGCAGTGATTCAGGGGGCTTAGCCAAAAACATTCAGTACTTC. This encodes CASSDSGGLAKNIQYF.

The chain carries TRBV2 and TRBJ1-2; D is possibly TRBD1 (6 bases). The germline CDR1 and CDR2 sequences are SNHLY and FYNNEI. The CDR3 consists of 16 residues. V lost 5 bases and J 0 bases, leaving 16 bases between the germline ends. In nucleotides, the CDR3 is TGTGCCAGCAGTCGACAGGCAACCCTTGCTAACTATGGCTACACCTTC. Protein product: CASSRQATLANYGYTF.

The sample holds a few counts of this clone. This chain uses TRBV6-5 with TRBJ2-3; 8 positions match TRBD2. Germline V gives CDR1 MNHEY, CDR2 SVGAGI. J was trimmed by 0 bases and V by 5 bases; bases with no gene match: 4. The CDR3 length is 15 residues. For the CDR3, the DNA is TGTGCCAGCAGTATACGGGAGGGTAGCACAGATACGCAGTATTTT. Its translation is CASSIREGSTDTQYF.

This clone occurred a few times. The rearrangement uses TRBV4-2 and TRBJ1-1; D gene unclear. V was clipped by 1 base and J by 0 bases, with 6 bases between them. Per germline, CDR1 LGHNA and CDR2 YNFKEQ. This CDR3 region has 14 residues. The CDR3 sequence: CASSQANMNTEAFF. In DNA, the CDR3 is TGTGCCAGCAGCCAAGCGAACATGAACACTGAAGCTTTCTTT.